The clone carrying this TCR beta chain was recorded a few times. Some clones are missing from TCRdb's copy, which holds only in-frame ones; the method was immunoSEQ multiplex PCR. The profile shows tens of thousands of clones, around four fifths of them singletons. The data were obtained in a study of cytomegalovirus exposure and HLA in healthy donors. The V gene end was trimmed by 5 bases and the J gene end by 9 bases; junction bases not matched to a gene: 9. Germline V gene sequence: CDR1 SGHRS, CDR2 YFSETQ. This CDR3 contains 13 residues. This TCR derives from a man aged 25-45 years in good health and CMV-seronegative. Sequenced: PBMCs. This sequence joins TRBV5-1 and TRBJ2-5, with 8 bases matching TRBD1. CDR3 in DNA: TGCGCCAGCAGGGCAGGGGGCGCCGGGGCCCAGTACTTC. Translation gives CASRAGGAGAQYF.